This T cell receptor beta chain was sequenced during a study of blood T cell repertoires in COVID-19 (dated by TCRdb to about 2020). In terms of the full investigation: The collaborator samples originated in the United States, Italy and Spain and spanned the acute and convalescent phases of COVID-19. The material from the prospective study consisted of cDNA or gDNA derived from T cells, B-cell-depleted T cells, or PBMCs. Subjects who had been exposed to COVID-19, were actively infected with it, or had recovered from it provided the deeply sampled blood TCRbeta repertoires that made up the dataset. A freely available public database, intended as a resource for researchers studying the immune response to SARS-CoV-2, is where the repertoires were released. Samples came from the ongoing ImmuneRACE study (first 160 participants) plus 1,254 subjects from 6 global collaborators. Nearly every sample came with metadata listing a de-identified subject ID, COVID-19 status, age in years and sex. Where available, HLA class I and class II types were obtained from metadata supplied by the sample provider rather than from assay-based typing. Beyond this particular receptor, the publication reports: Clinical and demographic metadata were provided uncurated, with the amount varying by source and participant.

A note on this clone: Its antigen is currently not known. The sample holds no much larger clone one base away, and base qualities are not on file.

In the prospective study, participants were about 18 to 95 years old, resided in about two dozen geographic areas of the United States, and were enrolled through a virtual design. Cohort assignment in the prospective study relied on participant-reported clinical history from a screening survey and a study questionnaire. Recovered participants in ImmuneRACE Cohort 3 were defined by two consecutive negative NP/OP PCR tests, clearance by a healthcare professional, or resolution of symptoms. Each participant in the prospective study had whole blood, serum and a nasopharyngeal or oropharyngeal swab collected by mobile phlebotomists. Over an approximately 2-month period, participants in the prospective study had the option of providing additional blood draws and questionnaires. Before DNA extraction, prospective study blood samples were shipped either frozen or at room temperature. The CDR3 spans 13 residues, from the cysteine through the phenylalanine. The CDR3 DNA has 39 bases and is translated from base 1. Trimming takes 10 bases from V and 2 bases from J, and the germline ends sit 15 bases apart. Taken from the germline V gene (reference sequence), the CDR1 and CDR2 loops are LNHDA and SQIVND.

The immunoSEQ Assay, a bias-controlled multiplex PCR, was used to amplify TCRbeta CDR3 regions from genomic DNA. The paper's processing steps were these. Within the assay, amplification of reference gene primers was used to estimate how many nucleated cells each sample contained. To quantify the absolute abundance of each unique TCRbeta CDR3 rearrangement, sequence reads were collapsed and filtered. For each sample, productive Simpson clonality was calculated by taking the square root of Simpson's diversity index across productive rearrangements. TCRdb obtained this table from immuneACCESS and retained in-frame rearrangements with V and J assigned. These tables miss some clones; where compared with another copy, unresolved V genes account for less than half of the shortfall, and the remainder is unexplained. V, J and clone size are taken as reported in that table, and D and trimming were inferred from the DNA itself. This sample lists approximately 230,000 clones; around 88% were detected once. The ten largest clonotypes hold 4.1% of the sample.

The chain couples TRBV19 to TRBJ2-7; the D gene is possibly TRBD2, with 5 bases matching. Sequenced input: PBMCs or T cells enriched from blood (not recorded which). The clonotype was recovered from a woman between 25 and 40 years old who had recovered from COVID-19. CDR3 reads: CATSQRLTYEQYF. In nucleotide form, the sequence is TGTGCCACATCCCAGAGACTAACCTACGAGCAGTACTTC.